One and the same sample provided the 3 T cell receptor beta chains below, sequenced in a study of shared clonotypes between healthy human individuals. Profiled with immunoSEQ multiplex PCR; TCRdb holds only in-frame clones, not every one. The data show more than 900,000 clones, around three quarters seen once. Specimen: memory CD4+ T cells from PBMCs. Subset here: CD45RA-negative fraction. Every receptor here comes from a man aged 18 to 30 in good health. Some clones in this sample may be carry-over from other donors' samples.

This clone was seen ten or more times. The chain has TRBV5-5 and TRBJ1-3, with D unresolved. Germline CDR1 and CDR2: SGHKS and YYEKEE (reference sequence). CDR3 length: 16 residues. V was clipped by 4 bases and J by 0 bases, with 14 bases between them. The CDR3 region is CASSLDGIFSGNTIYF. CDR3 coding DNA: TGTGCCAGCAGCCTGGACGGGATATTCTCTGGAAACACCATATATTTT.

This clone came up a few times. The chain recombines TRBV30 with TRBJ2-3, with TRBD2 matching over 9 bases. Germline V gives CDR1 GTSNPN, CDR2 SVGIG (reference sequence). The CDR3 has 14 amino acids. J gave up 0 bases and V 3 bases, and 1 base lay outside the gene matches. The CDR3 loop is CAWRTSGSTDTQYF. The CDR3 DNA follows: TGTGCCTGGAGGACTAGCGGTAGCACAGATACGCAGTATTTT.

This chain uses TRBV5-1 with TRBJ2-7; D ambiguous. The CDR3 has 13 residues. The germline V gene encodes CDR1 SGHRS and CDR2 YFSETQ. V was cut by 0 bases and J by 7 bases, with 11 bases left in between. In DNA, the CDR3 is TGCGCCAGCAGCTTGGTGGTATCCGATGAGCAGTACTTC. Protein product: CASSLVVSDEQYF.